The clone carrying this T cell receptor (beta chain) was observed a few times. The CDR3 has 12 residues. Deletions cut 3 bases from V and 4 bases from J, with 6 bases between. Germline CDR1 reads SNHLY; CDR2 reads FYNNEI. These data belong to a study of technical replicates of blood from a handful of donors. The table came from immunoSEQ multiplex PCR; TCRdb's copy has only in-frame clones and leaves some out. Of tens of thousands of clones in the sample, 90% to 95% were seen once. The receptor comes from a human donor in good health. The chain combines TRBV2 with TRBJ1-1; no clear D. The sequencing sample was made of T cells isolated from PBMCs. The CDR3: CASSDSGTEAFF. The CDR3 DNA reads TGTGCCAGCAGTGATTCAGGCACTGAAGCTTTCTTT.